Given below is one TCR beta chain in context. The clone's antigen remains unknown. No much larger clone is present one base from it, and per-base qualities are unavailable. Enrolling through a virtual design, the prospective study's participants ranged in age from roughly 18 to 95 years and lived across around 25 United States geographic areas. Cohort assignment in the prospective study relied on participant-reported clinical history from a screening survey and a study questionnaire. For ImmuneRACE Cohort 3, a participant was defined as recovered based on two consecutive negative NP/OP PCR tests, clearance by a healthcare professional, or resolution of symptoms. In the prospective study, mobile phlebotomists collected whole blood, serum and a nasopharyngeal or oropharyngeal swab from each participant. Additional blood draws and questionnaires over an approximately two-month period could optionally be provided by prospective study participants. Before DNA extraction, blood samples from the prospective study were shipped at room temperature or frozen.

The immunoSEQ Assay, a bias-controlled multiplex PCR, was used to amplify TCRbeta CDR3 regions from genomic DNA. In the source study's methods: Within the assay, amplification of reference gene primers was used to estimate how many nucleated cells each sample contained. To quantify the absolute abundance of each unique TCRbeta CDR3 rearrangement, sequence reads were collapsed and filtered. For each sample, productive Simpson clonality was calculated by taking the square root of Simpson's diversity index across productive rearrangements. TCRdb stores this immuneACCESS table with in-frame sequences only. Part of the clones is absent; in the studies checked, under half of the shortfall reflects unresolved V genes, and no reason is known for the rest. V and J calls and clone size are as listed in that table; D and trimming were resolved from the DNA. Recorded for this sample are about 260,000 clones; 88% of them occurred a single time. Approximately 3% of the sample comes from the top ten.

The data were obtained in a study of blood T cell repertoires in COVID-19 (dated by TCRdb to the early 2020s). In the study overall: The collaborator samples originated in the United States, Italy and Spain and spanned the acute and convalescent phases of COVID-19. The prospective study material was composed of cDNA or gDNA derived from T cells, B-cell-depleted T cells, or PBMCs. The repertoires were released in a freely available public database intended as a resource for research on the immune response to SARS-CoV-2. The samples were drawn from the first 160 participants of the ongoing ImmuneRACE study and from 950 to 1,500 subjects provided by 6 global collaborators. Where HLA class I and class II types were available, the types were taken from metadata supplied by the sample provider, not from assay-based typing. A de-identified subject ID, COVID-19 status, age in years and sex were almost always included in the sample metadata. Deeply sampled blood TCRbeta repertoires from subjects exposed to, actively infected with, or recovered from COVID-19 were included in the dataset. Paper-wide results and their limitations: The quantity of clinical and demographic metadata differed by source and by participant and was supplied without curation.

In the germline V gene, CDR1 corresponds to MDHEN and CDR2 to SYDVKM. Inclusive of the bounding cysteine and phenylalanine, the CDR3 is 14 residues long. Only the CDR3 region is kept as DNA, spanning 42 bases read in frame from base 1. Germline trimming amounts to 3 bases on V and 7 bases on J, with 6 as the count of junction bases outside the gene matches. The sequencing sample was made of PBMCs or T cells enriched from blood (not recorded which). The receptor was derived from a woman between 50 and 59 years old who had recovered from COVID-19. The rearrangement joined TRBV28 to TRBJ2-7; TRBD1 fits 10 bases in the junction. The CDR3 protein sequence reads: CASSLGTGVFEQYF. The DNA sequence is TGTGCCAGCAGTTTGGGGACAGGGGTGTTTGAGCAGTACTTC.